This T cell receptor (beta chain) was sequenced during a study of chemoradiotherapy in HPV16-positive cancers. Trimming shortened V by 9 bases and J by 5 bases, and 14 bases separated the two germline ends. From germline, CDR1 is ENHRY and CDR2 SYGVKD. The CDR3 runs to 12 residues. This clone was seen a few times. TCRdb's copy holds only in-frame clones and misses some; the assay was immunoSEQ multiplex PCR. The profile shows under 85,000 clones, roughly 86% of them singletons. The sequences come from blood, collected from a patient who underwent chemoradiotherapy. This sequence originates from a human donor with HPV-associated anogenital cancer. V gene TRBV10-3 combines with J gene TRBJ2-7; TRBD2 might be the D (6 bases). CDR3 nucleotide sequence: TGTGCCATTTGGAGGGGTTCGCACGAGCAGTACTTC. It yields the protein CAIWRGSHEQYF.